This T cell receptor (beta chain) was obtained from a study of cytomegalovirus exposure and HLA in healthy donors. Study background: Approximately 180 million T cells yielded 90 million to 130 million unique TCR beta sequences, as an earlier analysis found. General study results and limits: For most TCR beta V segments, an earlier analysis put the productive rate at about 90% or about 30% of the time. An apparent linkage of common viral pathogens to several of the most significant clusters emerged in a later analysis.

Trimming removed 0 bases from V and 0 bases from J, with 9 bases in between. The V gene's germline CDR1 is MRHNA and CDR2 SNTAGT. The CDR3 length is 16 residues. A multiplex PCR was run with 60 Vbeta primers and 13 Jbeta primers. Some clones are missing from TCRdb's copy, which holds only in-frame ones; the method was immunoSEQ multiplex PCR. The data show around 100,000 clones, around 68% seen once. The CMV serostatus of this donor went unrecorded. With respect to this clone: What it binds is unknown.

This rearrangement joins TRBV6-4 to TRBJ1-5; D is unresolved. Sequencing input: PBMCs. This receptor was identified in a human donor in good health. CDR3 nucleotides: TGTGCCAGCAGTGACTCTCCCCCCCATAGCAATCAGCCCCAGCATTTT. Encoded protein: CASSDSPPHSNQPQHF.